This T cell receptor beta chain comes out of a study of blood T cell repertoires in COVID-19. This table comes from immunoSEQ multiplex PCR, and its TCRdb copy is limited to in-frame clones, with some not included. This table holds over 75,000 clones, about 80% found once. Germline V gives CDR1 ENHRY, CDR2 SYGVKD. V was cut by 2 bases and J by 6 bases, with 14 bases left in between. The CDR3 has 15 residues. This TCR came from a woman in her sixties or seventies with acute or convalescent COVID-19. This chain uses TRBV10-3 with TRBJ2-1; tentative D call: TRBD2 (6 bases). The sequenced sample was peripheral blood. The CDR3 here is CAISEGVLAINEQFF. The CDR3 DNA sequence: TGTGCCATCAGTGAGGGAGTTCTAGCGATCAATGAGCAGTTCTTC.